The 20 T cell receptor beta chains in this list originate from one sample, sequenced in a study of OX40 agonist ivuxolimab in advanced cancers. Data came from immunoSEQ multiplex PCR; TCRdb stores just in-frame clones and leaves some out. The table shows about 47,000 clones, with roughly 86% occurring only once. This specimen was CD4+ or CD8+ T cells sorted from blood, taken in a trial of the OX40 agonist ivuxolimab. Every receptor here comes from an adult with an advanced solid tumor such as melanoma, head and neck, liver or kidney cancer.

This chain links TRBV5-1 with TRBJ2-7; D is uncertain. This CDR3 region has 11 residues. The germline V gene encodes CDR1 SGHRS and CDR2 YFSETQ. Trimming cost V 3 bases and J 5 bases, with 6 bases left between them. CDR3 DNA sequence: TGCGCCAGCAGCTACGACCACGAGCAGTACTTC. Encoded protein: CASSYDHEQYF.

The DNA for the CDR3 is TGTGCCAGCAGCTCGGACACCTCAAGTTACAATGAGCAGTTCTTC. Translating it yields CASSSDTSSYNEQFF. The chain has TRBV7-3 and TRBJ2-1; TRBD1 might be the D (5 bases). With 4 bases removed from V and 4 bases from J, the gap between germline ends came to 14 bases. Per the germline V gene, CDR1 is SGHTA and CDR2 is FQGTGA. This CDR3 comprises 15 residues.

The chain combines TRBV7-9 with TRBJ1-3; 9 nucleotides match TRBD1. This CDR3 comprises 18 residues. The germline V gene encodes CDR1 SEHNR and CDR2 FQNEAQ (reference sequence). Unmatched junction bases numbered 11, after V lost 5 bases and J lost 0 bases. The CDR3 protein is CASSPLGQGILSGNTIYF. The CDR3 DNA reads as TGTGCCAGCAGCCCACTGGGACAGGGTATACTCTCTGGAAACACCATATATTTT.

This chain joins TRBV2 and TRBJ1-5; no clear D. The germline CDR1 and CDR2 sequences are SNHLY and FYNNEI. The germline V and J ends were trimmed by 8 bases and 4 bases, with 15 bases remaining between them. This CDR3 has 14 residues. The CDR3 region has the DNA TGTGCCAGCCATGAATCAGGAGGGAATCAGCCCCAGCATTTT. Encoded protein: CASHESGGNQPQHF.

The chain combines TRBV5-1 with TRBJ1-4, with D hard to call. Trimming left V 1 base short and J 2 bases short, with 6 bases between. The CDR3 has 14 amino acids. The germline gives CDR1 SGHRS, CDR2 YFSETQ. The CDR3 DNA reads TGCGCCAGCAGCTTGTTAGCCACTAATGAAAAACTGTTTTTT. Residues: CASSLLATNEKLFF.

The V gene is TRBV10-3, the J gene TRBJ2-7; 11 bases map to TRBD2. The CDR3 sequence is 15 residues long. The germline CDR1 and CDR2 sequences are ENHRY and SYGVKD. The J segment lost 7 bases and the V segment lost 1 base, leaving 6 bases of the junction unmatched. CDR3 DNA sequence: TGTGCCATCAGTGAGTTAGCGGGAGGGCCGGTTGAGCAGTACTTC. It is translated as CAISELAGGPVEQYF.

The rearrangement links TRBV2 to TRBJ1-2, with 9 bases that match TRBD1. The germline gives CDR1 SNHLY, CDR2 FYNNEI. J gave up 7 bases and V 8 bases, and 2 bases lay outside the gene matches. The CDR3 is 11 amino acids. The DNA for the CDR3 is TGTGCCAGCGGGACAGGGTTTGGCTACACCTTC. Protein sequence: CASGTGFGYTF.

The V call is TRBV6-5, the J call TRBJ1-3; D is possibly TRBD1 (6 bases). The germline V and J ends were trimmed by 4 bases and 4 bases, with 11 bases remaining between them. The CDR3 consists of 14 residues. Germline V gene data show CDR1 as MNHEY and CDR2 as SVGAGI. The CDR3 loop reads CASSLGGTGNTIYF. CDR3 nucleotides: TGTGCCAGCAGTTTGGGGGGGACAGGAAACACCATATATTTT.

The CDR3 nucleotides are TGTGCCGTCCAGGAGGTATTAGGTGGCTACACCTTC. The encoded protein is CAVQEVLGGYTF. The chain combines TRBV6-5 with TRBJ1-2, with D unresolved. The germline V gene has CDR1 MNHEY and CDR2 SVGAGI. Trimming removed 11 bases from V and 7 bases from J, with 17 bases in between. CDR3 length: 12 residues.

This chain connects TRBV7-8 to TRBJ2-3; 10 bases map to TRBD2. Germline CDR1 is SGHVS and CDR2 is FQNEAQ. This CDR3 spans 16 amino acids. V was clipped by 5 bases and J by 0 bases; unmatched bases: 5. The CDR3 sequence: CASSPRTSGSTDTQYF. The CDR3 DNA follows: TGTGCCAGCAGCCCCCGGACTAGCGGAAGCACAGATACGCAGTATTTT. Based on the CDR3 plus reference TRBV7-8 and TRBJ2-3, the full variable domain is GAGVSQSPRYKVAKRGQDVALRCDPISGHVSLFWYQQALGQGPEFLTYFQNEAQLDKSGLPSDRFFAERPEGSVSTLKIQRTQQEDSAVYLCASSPRTSGSTDTQYFGPGTRLTVL.

The CDR3 DNA follows: TGTGCCAGCAGTGTTGTCAAGGGGTCTTCGTATGAGCAGTTCTTC. Translated: CASSVVKGSSYEQFF. The rearrangement joins TRBV6-1 to TRBJ2-1, with D perhaps TRBD1 (5 bases). The V end was cut by 4 bases, the J end by 8 bases, with 18 bases between. Germline V gene lookup returns CDR1 MNHNS and CDR2 SASEGT. This CDR3 spans 15 amino acids.

This rearrangement joins TRBV6-5 to TRBJ1-2; no reliable D call. The CDR3 totals 15 residues. The germline V gene has CDR1 MNHEY and CDR2 SVGAGI. The V and J ends lost 5 bases and 6 bases respectively, with 19 bases between them. CDR3 DNA: TGTGCCAGCAGTCGGACGGGATTTAGGGATCATGGCTACACCTTC. As protein: CASSRTGFRDHGYTF.

In this sample, this clone turned up once. V and J are TRBV18 and TRBJ1-1, with 7 bases that match TRBD1. Germline CDR1 KGHSH, CDR2 LQKENI. This CDR3 is built from 16 residues. The V and J ends lost 3 bases and 4 bases, in that order; junction bases with no gene match: 11. CDR3 in DNA: TGTGCCAGCTCACCCATCAATACACAGGGGAGCACTGAAGCTTTCTTT. It specifies CASSPINTQGSTEAFF.

The chain links TRBV7-8 to TRBJ2-7, with TRBD1 matching 10 bases. V lost 3 bases, J lost 3 bases, and 5 bases stayed unmatched. The CDR3 length is 15 residues. In germline, CDR1 is SGHVS, CDR2 FQNEAQ. The CDR3 sequence: CASSFGQGVGYEQYF. The CDR3 region has the DNA TGTGCCAGCAGCTTTGGACAGGGGGTTGGCTACGAGCAGTACTTC.

The chain couples TRBV5-1 to TRBJ2-2; unclear D gene. The V and J ends lost 0 bases and 0 bases respectively, with 6 bases between them. Germline V gene lookup returns CDR1 SGHRS and CDR2 YFSETQ. The CDR3 covers 15 residues. The CDR3 protein is CASSLGFSNTGELFF. The CDR3 nucleotides read TGCGCCAGCAGCTTGGGTTTTTCGAACACCGGGGAGCTGTTTTTT.

This chain connects TRBV5-1 to TRBJ2-3; 9 bases fit TRBD2. The trim removed 0 bases at V and 3 bases at J, leaving 5 bases unmatched. Germline V CDR1 and CDR2: SGHRS, YFSETQ. The CDR3 totals 16 residues. CDR3 amino acids: CASSLGLAVVTDTQYF. Written as DNA, the CDR3 is TGCGCCAGCAGCTTGGGACTAGCGGTAGTGACAGATACGCAGTATTTT.

The chain couples TRBV19 to TRBJ1-5; no clear D. Trimming shortened V by 6 bases and J by 0 bases, and 9 bases separated the two germline ends. CDR1 is LNHDA, CDR2 SQIVND, per germline (reference sequence). CDR3 length equals 14 residues. The CDR3 region has the DNA TGTGCCAGTAGGCCTATCCTTAGCAATCAGCCCCAGCATTTT. Translating it yields CASRPILSNQPQHF.

With respect to this clone: Other nucleotide sequences from this sample produce the same CDR3. The rearrangement uses TRBV5-1 and TRBJ2-3; D not certain. The germline V gene has CDR1 SGHRS and CDR2 YFSETQ. V was pared by 5 bases and J by 0 bases, with 10 bases between. The CDR3 length is 14 residues. CDR3 protein: CASRLTPSTDTQYF. The DNA of the CDR3 is TGCGCCAGCAGGTTGACTCCGAGCACAGATACGCAGTATTTT.

The chain employs TRBV2 and TRBJ1-5, with D perhaps TRBD1 (6 bases). V was pared by 10 bases and J by 5 bases, with 15 bases between. The CDR3 loop spans 13 amino acids. CDR1 and CDR2 (germline): SNHLY, FYNNEI. CDR3 nucleotide sequence: TGTGCCACGAGAGGACAGATGGATCAGCCCCAGCATTTT. Translating it yields CATRGQMDQPQHF.

The chain links TRBV19 to TRBJ1-2; unclear D gene. The CDR3 is 14 residues long. Between the trimmed V and J ends, which lost 6 bases and 0 bases, there was a span of 11 bases. From germline, CDR1 is LNHDA and CDR2 SQIVND (reference sequence). The CDR3 bases are TGTGCCAGTAGAGGCGGCGAGGCTAACTATGGCTACACCTTC. Protein product: CASRGGEANYGYTF.